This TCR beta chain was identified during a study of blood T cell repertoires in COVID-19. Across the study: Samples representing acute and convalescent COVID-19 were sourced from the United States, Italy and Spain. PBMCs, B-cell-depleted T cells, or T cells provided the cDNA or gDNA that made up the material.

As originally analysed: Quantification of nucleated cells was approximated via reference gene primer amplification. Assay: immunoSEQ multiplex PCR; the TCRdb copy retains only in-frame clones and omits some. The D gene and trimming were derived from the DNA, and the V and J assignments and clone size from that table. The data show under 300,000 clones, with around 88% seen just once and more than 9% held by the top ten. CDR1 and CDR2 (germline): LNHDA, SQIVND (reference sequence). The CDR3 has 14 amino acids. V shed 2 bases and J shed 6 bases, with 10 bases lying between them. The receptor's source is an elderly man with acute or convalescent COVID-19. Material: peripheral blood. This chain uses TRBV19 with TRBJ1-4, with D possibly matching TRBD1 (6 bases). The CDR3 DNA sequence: TGTGCCAGTAGTATACGTTCAGGGGATGAAAAACTGTTTTTT. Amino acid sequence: CASSIRSGDEKLFF. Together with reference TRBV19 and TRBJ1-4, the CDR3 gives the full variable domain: DGGITQSPKYLFRKEGQNVTLSCEQNLNHDAMYWYRQDPGQGLRLIYYSQIVNDFQKGDIAEGYSVSREKKESFPLTVTSAQKNPTAFYLCASSIRSGDEKLFFGSGTQLSVL.